This T cell receptor beta chain was retrieved from a study of breast tumors, draining lymph nodes, adjacent tissues. Study-wide results and caveats: Tumor T cell lymph node origin was a supported hypothesis, not proven. Luminal-like breast cancer showed significantly greater tumor-nontumor repertoire similarity than basal-like breast cancer did. Most tumor T cells seemingly derive from lymph node, then expand in tumor.

TCRdb recomputed calls from the multiplex PCR reads with MiXCR, one row per CDR3 protein. This repertoire shows around 150,000 distinct CDR3 sequences, 32% found once; its top ten account for around 2.5%. The lymph nodes were axillary draining lymph nodes from breast cancer patients. The V and J ends lost 7 bases and 5 bases respectively, with 12 bases between them. The CDR3 consists of 13 residues. Germline V lookup: CDR1 SEHNR, CDR2 FQNEAQ (reference sequence). This clonotype was seen ten or more times. Its cognate antigen is unknown. This chain joins TRBV7-9 and TRBJ1-5; unclear D gene. Specimen: axillary lymph node tissue. The TCR comes from a female donor with breast cancer. Some clones in this sample may be carry-over from other donors' samples. CDR3: CASTTVGDQPQHF. The CDR3 region has the DNA TGTGCCAGCACCACTGTTGGAGATCAGCCCCAGCATTTT.